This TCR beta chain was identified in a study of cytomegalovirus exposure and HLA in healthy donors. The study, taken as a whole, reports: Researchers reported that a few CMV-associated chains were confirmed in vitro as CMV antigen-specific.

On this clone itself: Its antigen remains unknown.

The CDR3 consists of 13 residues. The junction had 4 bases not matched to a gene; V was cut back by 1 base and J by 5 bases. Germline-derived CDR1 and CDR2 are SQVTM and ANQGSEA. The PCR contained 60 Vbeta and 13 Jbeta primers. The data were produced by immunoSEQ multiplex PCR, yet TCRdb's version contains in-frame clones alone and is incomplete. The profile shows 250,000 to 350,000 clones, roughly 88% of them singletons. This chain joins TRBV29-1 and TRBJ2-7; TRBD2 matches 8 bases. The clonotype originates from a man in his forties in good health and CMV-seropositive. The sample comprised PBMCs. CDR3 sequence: CSVEAGGPNEQYF. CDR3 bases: TGCAGCGTTGAAGCGGGAGGGCCAAACGAGCAGTACTTC.